The present entry profiles one T cell receptor (beta chain) with its context. What it binds is unknown. This sample includes further DNA sequences coding for the same CDR3. The sample originates from a study of shared clonotypes between healthy human individuals. Study-wide context: CD4 naive and CD4 memory each took three plates per donor, while CD8 naive took two and CD8 memory one.

Study-wide results and caveats: Larger estimated richness was generally seen in naive subsets than in memory subsets.

Repertoires were generated with immunoSEQ multiplex PCR, while TCRdb's copy carries only in-frame clones and drops some. The table has approximately 700,000 clones, more than 70% seen once. V was trimmed by 4 bases and J by 2 bases, leaving 14 bases between them. This CDR3 region has 15 residues. CDR1 is SGHRS, CDR2 YFSETQ, per germline. What was sequenced was memory CD4+ T cells sorted from blood. Subset given: CD45RA-negative fraction. The TCR originated in a woman aged 25 to 45 in good health. The gene calls are TRBV5-1 and TRBJ2-3, with D possibly being TRBD2 (6 bases). This CDR3 reads CASSLATVTTDTQYF. CDR3 nucleotide sequence: TGCGCCAGCAGCCTAGCGACAGTAACCACAGATACGCAGTATTTT.